This passage covers 20 T cell receptor beta chains from one sample sequenced in a study of T cells of healthy individuals. TCRdb called the 5' RACE reads again in MiXCR, with one record for every CDR3 protein. The data show 50,000 to 55,000 distinct CDR3 sequences, about 15% seen once. These receptors were collected from a human donor in good health.

This clonotype has at least ten counts. The chain uses TRBV20-1 and TRBJ2-1, with TRBD1 identical over 8 bases. Trimming at V came to 5 bases and at J to 4 bases, leaving 10 bases not matched to a gene. The CDR3 sequence is 15 residues long. Germline-derived CDR1 and CDR2 are DFQATT and SNEGSKA (reference sequence). The CDR3 DNA reads as TGCAGTGCTTTGCCCGGGACAGGAAGTTACAATGAGCAGTTCTTC. It encodes CSALPGTGSYNEQFF.

The chain combines TRBV7-2 with TRBJ2-1; 12 nucleotides agree with TRBD2. With 5 bases clipped from V and 7 bases from J, the junction kept 6 bases outside the gene matches. The CDR3 has 15 amino acids. Germline CDR1 and CDR2: SGHTA and FQGNSA. The CDR3 nucleotides read TGTGCCAGCAGCCCGGGACTAGCGGGTGGGAATGAGCAGTTCTTC. Its translation is CASSPGLAGGNEQFF.

This clonotype was picked up many times. V usage is TRBV2 and J usage is TRBJ2-5; no clear D. There are 11 residues in the CDR3. Trimming removed 1 base at V and 5 bases at J, with 2 bases between. Germline V gives CDR1 SNHLY, CDR2 FYNNEI. CDR3 nucleotide sequence: TGTGCCAGCAGTGAAGTGGAGACCCAGTACTTC. It encodes CASSEVETQYF.

This clonotype showed up many times. The chain is built from TRBV5-1 and TRBJ2-1, with TRBD1 identical over 9 bases. This CDR3 has 14 amino acids. Germline CDR1 SGHRS, CDR2 YFSETQ. The V gene end was trimmed by 7 bases and the J gene end by 8 bases; junction bases not matched to a gene: 10. The CDR3 spells CASGGQGNKDEQFF. In DNA form, the CDR3 reads TGCGCCAGCGGGGGACAGGGTAATAAGGATGAGCAGTTCTTC.

This clonotype appeared many times. The chain recombines TRBV6-1 with TRBJ2-3, with D maybe TRBD2 (5 bases). V lost 1 base to trimming and J lost 5 bases, with 10 bases between them. Germline CDR1 MNHNS, CDR2 SASEGT. This CDR3 region has 14 residues. The CDR3 loop reads CASSEVPGIDTQYF. In DNA form, the CDR3 reads TGTGCCAGCAGTGAAGTACCGGGGATAGATACGCAGTATTTT.

The chain employs TRBV28 and TRBJ2-7; 10 positions agree with TRBD2. The trim removed 3 bases at V and 2 bases at J, leaving 4 bases unmatched. Germline CDR1 MDHEN, CDR2 SYDVKM. The CDR3 spans 15 residues. CDR3: CASSLFLAGAYEQYF. The CDR3 nucleotides are TGTGCCAGCAGTTTGTTCCTAGCGGGGGCCTACGAGCAGTACTTC.

This clonotype was picked up a small number of times. The chain uses TRBV6-1 and TRBJ1-1; D is uncertain. Trimming took 4 bases from V and 9 from J, leaving 9 bases between them. Germline-derived CDR1 and CDR2 are MNHNS and SASEGT. This CDR3 region has 11 residues. The CDR3, as DNA: TGTGCCAGCAGTGTCGTAGCCCAAGCTTTCTTT. Translation gives CASSVVAQAFF.

The sample holds a few counts of this clonotype. The chain employs TRBV27 and TRBJ2-3; a possible D gene is TRBD1 (5 bases). This CDR3 is built from 14 residues. With 6 bases removed from V and 4 bases from J, the gap between germline ends came to 14 bases. The germline V gene has CDR1 MNHEY and CDR2 SMNVEV (reference sequence). CDR3 region: CASRTQGGADTQYF. CDR3 DNA sequence: TGTGCCAGCAGGACTCAGGGTGGGGCAGATACGCAGTATTTT.

There are a few counts of this clonotype. The chain employs TRBV21-1 and TRBJ2-1. TRBV21-1 is classified as a pseudogene. The CDR3 extends over 15 amino acids. CDR3 sequence: CASSIVGATYNEQFF. CDR3 sequence (DNA): TGTGCCAGCAGCATAGTTGGTGCCACCTACAATGAGCAGTTCTTC.

The rearrangement links TRBV7-9 to TRBJ1-2, with TRBD1 matching over 11 bases. Germline CDR1 SEHNR, CDR2 FQNEAQ (reference sequence). The CDR3 contains 15 residues. V shed 5 bases and J 5 bases; nucleotides not matched to a gene: 7. CDR3 DNA: TGTGCCAGCAGCCTCGGACAGGGGGCGGGGTATGGCTACACCTTC. The encoded protein is CASSLGQGAGYGYTF.

In its sample, this clonotype was seen a few times. The V call is TRBV20-1, the J call TRBJ1-5, with a possible D match to TRBD1 (5 bases). The germline CDR1 and CDR2 sequences are DFQATT and SNEGSKA (reference sequence). V gave up 6 bases and J gave up 2 bases, with 14 bases separating them. This CDR3 spans 14 amino acids. This CDR3 is CSAAQGDGNQPQHF. In DNA, the CDR3 is TGCAGTGCCGCGCAGGGTGACGGCAATCAGCCCCAGCATTTT.

This clonotype was seen a handful of times. This sequence joins TRBV7-8 and TRBJ1-2, with TRBD1 as a possible D gene (6 bases). The CDR3 covers 16 residues. V lost 2 bases, J lost 6 bases, and 19 bases lay in between. Germline CDR1 is SGHVS and CDR2 is FQNEAQ. The CDR3 loop is CASSLHPGAPENGYTF. The DNA of the CDR3 is TGTGCCAGCAGCTTACATCCGGGGGCGCCGGAAAATGGCTACACCTTC.

CDR3 bases: TGCGCCAGCAGCCTACTAGCTGACGAGCAGTACTTC. Its protein is CASSLLADEQYF. The chain combines TRBV5-1 with TRBJ2-7; tentatively, D is TRBD2 (6 bases). There are 12 residues in the CDR3. Germline-derived CDR1 and CDR2 are SGHRS and YFSETQ. Trimming took 4 bases from V and 5 from J, leaving 10 bases between them.

This clonotype occurred a few times. This sequence joins TRBV6-2 or TRBV6-3 and TRBJ1-2; D perhaps matches TRBD1 (6 bases). CDR3 length equals 12 residues. The V gene lost 9 bases and the J gene lost 5 bases, with 13 bases spanning the gap. Per germline, CDR1 MNHEY and CDR2 SVGEGT. CDR3 sequence reads: CASTDSRYGYTF. Here the CDR3 DNA reads TGTGCCAGTACGGACAGTAGATATGGCTACACCTTC.

The rearrangement joins TRBV6-5 to TRBJ1-2, with D possibly being TRBD1 (5 bases). From germline, CDR1 is MNHEY and CDR2 SVGAGI. V was cut by 2 bases and J by 6 bases, with 13 bases left in between. CDR3 length: 14 amino acids. The DNA of the CDR3 is TGTGCCAGCAGTTACCGCCAGGGAGGCGATGGCTACACCTTC. Residues: CASSYRQGGDGYTF.

This clonotype was counted many times. The chain has TRBV19 and TRBJ1-2; 7 nucleotides match TRBD1. This CDR3 spans 17 amino acids. Germline loops: CDR1 LNHDA, CDR2 SQIVND (reference sequence). V trimming: 6 bases; J trimming: 4 bases; junction bases outside the gene matches: 17. CDR3 nucleotides: TGTGCCAGTAGCGACCCCGTTGAACAGGGGTATGGCTATGGCTACACCTTC. Its protein is CASSDPVEQGYGYGYTF.

J is TRBJ2-5 and V is TRBV4-3; 13 bases are shared with TRBD2. The germline V gene encodes CDR1 LGHNA and CDR2 YSLEER. Trimming removed 0 bases from V and 5 bases from J; junction bases left unmatched: 12. CDR3 length: 19 residues. The CDR3 loop is CASSQDQGTSGEALETQYF. In DNA, the CDR3 is TGCGCCAGCAGCCAAGATCAAGGGACTAGCGGGGAGGCCTTGGAGACCCAGTACTTC.

The chain couples TRBV18 to TRBJ2-3; D is perhaps TRBD1 (6 bases). The V gene lost 1 base and the J gene lost 4 bases, with 15 bases spanning the gap. Germline V gives CDR1 KGHSH, CDR2 LQKENI. This CDR3 spans 16 amino acids. CDR3 sequence (DNA): TGTGCCAGCTCACCACGGGCAGGGGACGGAGCAGATACGCAGTATTTT. Translated, it gives CASSPRAGDGADTQYF.

The chain carries TRBV5-8 and TRBJ2-2, with 15 bases identical to TRBD2. The CDR3 is 19 amino acids. Unmatched junction bases numbered 11, after V lost 4 bases and J lost 4 bases. Germline V gene sequence: CDR1 SGHTS, CDR2 YDEGEE. The CDR3 loop reads CASSPGQKGLAGGTGELFF. The DNA for the CDR3 is TGTGCCAGCAGCCCCGGACAGAAGGGACTAGCGGGGGGCACCGGGGAGCTGTTTTTT.

This sequence joins TRBV4-3 and TRBJ2-5; tentatively, D is TRBD2 (5 bases). Deletions cut 1 base from V and 8 bases from J, with 11 bases between. Germline-derived CDR1 and CDR2 are LGHNA and YSLEER. CDR3 size: 13 residues. Written as DNA, the CDR3 is TGCGCCAGCAGCCAAGGACTCGGGGTAACCCAGTACTTC. Amino acids: CASSQGLGVTQYF.